Included here is one TCR beta chain sequence, with context. It was cDNA, reverse transcribed from extracted RNA, that served as the sequencing template. Sequencing used immunoSEQ multiplex PCR; TCRdb keeps in-frame clones, though not all of them. Of over 200,000 clones in the sample, under 70% were seen once. Germline CDR1 and CDR2: SEHNR and FQNEAQ (reference sequence). This CDR3 is 15 amino acids long. V dropped 5 bases and J dropped 6 bases, with 17 bases sitting between them. The sample belongs to a study of CD8+ T cells in alopecia areata. At the level of the study: Treated patients received oral tofacitinib, 5 to 10 mg twice daily. Tofacitinib dosing lasted 6 to 18 months, which was then followed by 6 months off drug.

Treatment defined: oral pan-JAK inhibitor, 5-10 mg twice daily. Researchers picked out CD4+ and CD8+ T cells from PBMCs by sorting. The receptor's source is a human donor with alopecia areata. Specimen: CD4+ T cells sorted from blood, collected at week 4, from a patient treated with tofacitinib. The chain links TRBV7-9 to TRBJ2-1, with unresolved D. CDR3 in amino acids: CASSMTSSLLNEQFF. The CDR3 nucleotides read TGTGCCAGCAGCATGACTTCTTCCCTCCTCAATGAGCAGTTCTTC.